The 21 T cell receptor beta chains in this list originate from one sample, sequenced in a study of cytomegalovirus exposure and HLA in healthy donors. The primer mix had 60 Vbeta and 13 Jbeta primers. Some clones are missing from TCRdb's copy, which holds only in-frame ones; the method was immunoSEQ multiplex PCR. Of 120,000 to 150,000 clones listed, 77% are singletons. The sample was PBMCs. These receptors all stem from a female donor in good health and CMV-seronegative.

This clone showed up just a few times. The rearrangement uses TRBV7-2 and TRBJ1-1, with 8 bases aligning to TRBD1. Trimming at V came to 6 bases and at J to 2 bases, leaving 11 bases not matched to a gene. Germline values: CDR1 SGHTA, CDR2 FQGNSA. This CDR3 spans 16 amino acids. CDR3 nucleotides: TGTGCCAGCAGTTCGGGACAGGAAAGGGCCAACACTGAAGCTTTCTTT. This sequence encodes CASSSGQERANTEAFF.

The CDR3 loop reads CASSLEVDTYNEQFF. The CDR3 DNA sequence: TGTGCCAGCAGCTTAGAGGTGGACACCTACAATGAGCAGTTCTTC. V and J are TRBV7-8 and TRBJ2-1, with a possible D match to TRBD1 (5 bases). In germline, CDR1 is SGHVS, CDR2 FQNEAQ. This CDR3 has 15 amino acids. Trimming removed 1 base at V and 2 bases at J, with 9 bases between.

The chain employs TRBV10-3 and TRBJ2-7; 9 bases agree with TRBD1. The CDR3 extends over 14 amino acids. V dropped 10 bases and J dropped 0; count of bases not matched to a gene: 7. CDR1 and CDR2 (germline): ENHRY, SYGVKD. CDR3: CATETGGSSYEQYF. The CDR3 DNA is TGTGCCACCGAGACAGGGGGGAGCTCCTACGAGCAGTACTTC.

The chain joins TRBV6-1 to TRBJ1-2; D uncertain. Germline loops: CDR1 MNHNS, CDR2 SASEGT. This CDR3 comprises 12 residues. Trimming stripped 5 bases from V and 3 bases from J, with 7 bases between. CDR3 coding DNA: TGTGCCAGCAGTTTCGGGGACTATGGCTACACCTTC. It yields the protein CASSFGDYGYTF.

The chain employs TRBV7-9 and TRBJ1-1; no clear D. From germline, CDR1 is SEHNR and CDR2 FQNEAQ (reference sequence). There are 13 residues in the CDR3. V shed 4 bases and J shed 7 bases, with 13 bases lying between them. The CDR3 here is CASSSKTQNEAFF. For the CDR3, the DNA is TGTGCCAGCAGCTCCAAAACCCAGAATGAAGCTTTCTTT.

Here the CDR3 reads CASTPGGITREQYF. For the CDR3, the DNA is TGTGCCAGCACCCCGGGGGGTATAACGCGCGAGCAGTACTTC. V gene TRBV2 combines with J gene TRBJ2-7, with TRBD2 matching over 7 bases. The germline gives CDR1 SNHLY, CDR2 FYNNEI. This CDR3 is 14 amino acids long. Unmatched junction bases numbered 12, after V lost 7 bases and J lost 6 bases.

Here the CDR3 reads CASSLLSRYEQYF. The CDR3 coding sequence is TGTGCCAGCAGTTTATTGTCTAGATACGAGCAGTACTTC. This chain connects TRBV28 to TRBJ2-5; D is unresolved. The J call may be wrong; the DNA end is better matched by TRBJ2-7. Germline V gives CDR1 MDHEN, CDR2 SYDVKM. This CDR3 contains 13 residues.

The chain uses TRBV19 and TRBJ2-7, with 12 bases aligning to TRBD1. V lost 5 bases and J lost 3; bases outside the gene matches: 5. CDR1 is LNHDA and CDR2 is SQIVND in the germline V gene (reference sequence). The CDR3 runs 15 residues. CDR3 coding DNA: TGTGCCAGTAGTCCCGGGACAGGGGGCTACTACGAGCAGTACTTC. It is translated as CASSPGTGGYYEQYF.

A few counts support this clone. The CDR3, as DNA: TGTGCCAGCAGCGAAACGGGGCTAGCGGGGCAAGAGACCCAGTACTTC. Its translation is CASSETGLAGQETQYF. The chain is built from TRBV7-9 and TRBJ2-5; 9 bases fit TRBD2. The CDR3 consists of 16 residues. The V gene's germline CDR1 is SEHNR and CDR2 FQNEAQ (reference sequence). The V segment lost 5 bases and the J segment 2 bases; nucleotides outside the gene matches: 9.

V and J are TRBV11-3 and TRBJ2-3; TRBD2 aligns across 8 bases. This CDR3 region has 15 residues. CDR1 and CDR2 from the germline V gene are SGHNT and YENEEA. The trim removed 5 bases at V and 2 bases at J, leaving 6 bases unmatched. CDR3 residues: CASSTTSGYTDTQYF. As DNA, the CDR3 is TGTGCCAGCAGCACCACTAGCGGTTACACAGATACGCAGTATTTT.

The chain carries TRBV18 and TRBJ2-1; 8 bases agree with TRBD1. The CDR3 is made up of 14 amino acids. After removal of 3 bases from V and 6 bases from J, the junction contained 4 bases not matched to a gene. The germline V gene has CDR1 KGHSH and CDR2 LQKENI. The CDR3 reads CASSPDRVSNEQFF. CDR3 DNA sequence: TGTGCCAGCTCACCGGACAGGGTCTCCAATGAGCAGTTCTTC.

V is TRBV6-1 and J is TRBJ1-4; maybe TRBD1 (5 bases). The CDR3 loop spans 15 amino acids. Trimming stripped 4 bases from V and 2 bases from J, with 11 bases between. The V gene's germline CDR1 is MNHNS and CDR2 SASEGT. As DNA, the CDR3 is TGTGCCAGCAGTGTTAGTTGGGGCACTAATGAAAAACTGTTTTTT. Amino acid sequence: CASSVSWGTNEKLFF.

The rearrangement joins TRBV18 to TRBJ1-2; D not resolved. The CDR3 is made up of 14 amino acids. Germline CDR1 reads KGHSH; CDR2 reads LQKENI. V dropped 3 bases and J dropped 3 bases, with 11 bases sitting between them. The CDR3 bases are TGTGCCAGCTCACCTGTGGAGAGGGACTATGGCTACACCTTC. It codes for CASSPVERDYGYTF. Filled out from reference TRBV18 and TRBJ1-2, the complete variable domain reads NAGVMQNPRHLVRRRGQEARLRCSPMKGHSHVYWYRQLPEEGLKFMVYLQKENIIDESGMPKERFSAEFPKEGPSILRIQQVVRGDSAAYFCASSPVERDYGYTFGSGTRLTVV.

This chain connects TRBV11-2 to TRBJ1-4, with D unclear. This CDR3 has 16 residues. Germline CDR1 is SGHAT and CDR2 is FQNNGV. V lost 5 bases and J 1 base, leaving 14 bases between the germline ends. CDR3 protein: CASSLSGKETNEKLFF. CDR3 sequence (DNA): TGTGCCAGCAGCCTTTCGGGGAAGGAAACTAATGAAAAACTGTTTTTT.

This clone was seen only a few times. J is TRBJ1-5 and V is TRBV19; D is unresolved. This CDR3 spans 15 amino acids. Trimming stripped 7 bases from V and 0 bases from J, with 13 bases between. Germline V CDR1 and CDR2: LNHDA, SQIVND (reference sequence). The CDR3: CASNSGRPSNQPQHF. The CDR3 bases are TGTGCCAGTAATAGTGGGAGGCCTAGCAATCAGCCCCAGCATTTT.

This rearrangement joins TRBV10-3 to TRBJ2-5; 7 bases fit TRBD2. V lost 3 bases, J lost 4 bases, and 8 bases stayed unmatched. The CDR3 is 15 residues long. CDR1 is ENHRY and CDR2 is SYGVKD in the germline V gene. This chain's CDR3 is CAISEGLAVTETQYF. The CDR3 DNA is TGTGCCATCAGTGAAGGCCTAGCGGTAACAGAGACCCAGTACTTC.

This sequence joins TRBV5-1 and TRBJ2-5; tentatively, D is TRBD1 (6 bases). The J call may be wrong; the DNA end is better matched by TRBJ2-7. The germline V gene has CDR1 SGHRS and CDR2 YFSETQ. The CDR3 has 13 residues. The CDR3 sequence: CASRPGEYYEQYF. In nucleotides, the CDR3 is TGCGCCAGCAGACCAGGGGAGTACTACGAGCAGTACTTC.

The V gene is TRBV6-5, the J gene TRBJ2-1, with D perhaps TRBD2 (6 bases). This CDR3 spans 16 amino acids. Germline lookup yields CDR1 MNHEY and CDR2 SVGAGI. Trimming took off 0 bases at V and 6 bases at J, with 15 bases between the two ends. The CDR3, as DNA: TGTGCCAGCAGTTACTCGGTTCGGGAGATTCGCAATGAGCAGTTCTTC. Its translation: CASSYSVREIRNEQFF.

The CDR3 is CATRGFGRTVNNEQFF. CDR3 nucleotide sequence: TGTGCCACCCGAGGGTTTGGTAGGACAGTGAACAATGAGCAGTTCTTC. The V call is TRBV6-6, the J call TRBJ2-1; D is possibly TRBD1 (6 bases). Trimming shortened V by 10 bases and J by 5 bases, and 24 bases separated the two germline ends. The CDR3 contains 16 residues. Germline loops: CDR1 MNHNY, CDR2 SVGAGI (reference sequence).

This rearrangement joins TRBV10-1 to TRBJ2-3; 7 positions match TRBD2. Losses at the gene ends were 3 bases for V and 2 bases for J; bases not matched to a gene: 5. The V gene's germline CDR1 is WNHNN and CDR2 SYGVQD (reference sequence). This CDR3 spans 15 amino acids. The CDR3: CASSDQLADTDTQYF. The CDR3 nucleotides are TGCGCCAGCAGTGACCAGCTAGCGGACACAGATACGCAGTATTTT.

This rearrangement joins TRBV7-8 to TRBJ2-1, with 8 positions matching TRBD1. Losses at the gene ends were 4 bases for V and 7 bases for J; bases not matched to a gene: 3. The CDR3 totals 13 residues. Germline assignment: CDR1 SGHVS and CDR2 FQNEAQ. This chain's CDR3 is CASSSQGANEQFF. In DNA form, the CDR3 reads TGTGCCAGCAGCTCCCAGGGGGCGAATGAGCAGTTCTTC.